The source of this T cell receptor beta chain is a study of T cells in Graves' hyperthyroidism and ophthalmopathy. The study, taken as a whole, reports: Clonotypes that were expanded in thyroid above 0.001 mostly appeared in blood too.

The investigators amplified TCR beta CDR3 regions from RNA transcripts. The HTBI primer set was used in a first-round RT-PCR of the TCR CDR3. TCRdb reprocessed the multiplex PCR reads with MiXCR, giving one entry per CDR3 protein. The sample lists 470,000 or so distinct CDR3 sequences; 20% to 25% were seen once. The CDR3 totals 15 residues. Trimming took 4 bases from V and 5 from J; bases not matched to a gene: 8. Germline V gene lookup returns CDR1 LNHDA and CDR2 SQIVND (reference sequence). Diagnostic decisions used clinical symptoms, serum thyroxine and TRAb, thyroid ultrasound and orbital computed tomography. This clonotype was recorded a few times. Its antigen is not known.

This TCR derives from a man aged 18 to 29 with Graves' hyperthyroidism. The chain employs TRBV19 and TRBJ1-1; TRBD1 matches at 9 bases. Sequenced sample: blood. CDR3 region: CASSTTTGGRTEAFF. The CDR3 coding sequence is TGTGCCAGTAGTACGACAACAGGGGGCCGAACTGAAGCTTTCTTT.